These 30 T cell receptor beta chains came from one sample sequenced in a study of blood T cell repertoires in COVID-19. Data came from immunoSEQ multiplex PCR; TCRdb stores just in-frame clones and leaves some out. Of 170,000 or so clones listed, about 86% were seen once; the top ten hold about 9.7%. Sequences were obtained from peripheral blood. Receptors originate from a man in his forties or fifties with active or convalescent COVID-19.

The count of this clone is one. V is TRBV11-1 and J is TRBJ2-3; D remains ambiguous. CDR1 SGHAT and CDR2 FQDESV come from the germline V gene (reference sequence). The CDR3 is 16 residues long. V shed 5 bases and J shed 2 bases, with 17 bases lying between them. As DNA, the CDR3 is TGTGCCAGCAGCCTCTCACCGGGTTTTAACACAGATACGCAGTATTTT. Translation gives CASSLSPGFNTDTQYF.

The CDR3 DNA reads as TGTGCCAGCAGCCAAGATTCTGGGCCGAACACTGAAGCTTTCTTT. Protein: CASSQDSGPNTEAFF. J is TRBJ1-1 and V is TRBV4-2; no definite D call. Germline V gene data show CDR1 as LGHNA and CDR2 as YNFKEQ. V lost 0 bases to trimming and J lost 1 base, with 9 bases between them. The CDR3 covers 15 residues.

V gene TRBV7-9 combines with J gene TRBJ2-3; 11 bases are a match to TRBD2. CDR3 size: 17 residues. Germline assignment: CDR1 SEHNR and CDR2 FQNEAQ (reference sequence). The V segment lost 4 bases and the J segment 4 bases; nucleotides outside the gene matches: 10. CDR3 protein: CASSSGLAGFSADTQYF. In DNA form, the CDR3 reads TGTGCCAGCAGCTCCGGACTAGCGGGTTTTTCGGCAGATACGCAGTATTTT.

For the CDR3, the DNA is TGTGCCAGCAGTCTCGGGACTATTGTCACCGGGGAGCTGTTTTTT. Translation gives CASSLGTIVTGELFF. V gene TRBV27 combines with J gene TRBJ2-2, with TRBD2 matching 7 bases. This CDR3 spans 15 amino acids. Germline values: CDR1 MNHEY, CDR2 SMNVEV (reference sequence). V lost 5 bases, J lost 4 bases, and 7 bases stayed unmatched.

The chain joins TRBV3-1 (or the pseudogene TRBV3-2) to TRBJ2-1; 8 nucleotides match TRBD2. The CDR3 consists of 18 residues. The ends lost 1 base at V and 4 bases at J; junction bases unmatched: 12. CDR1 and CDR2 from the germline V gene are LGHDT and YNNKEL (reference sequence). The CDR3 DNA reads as TGTGCCAGCAGCCAAGGTCGGGATAGCGGGAAGGTATACAATGAGCAGTTCTTC. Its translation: CASSQGRDSGKVYNEQFF.

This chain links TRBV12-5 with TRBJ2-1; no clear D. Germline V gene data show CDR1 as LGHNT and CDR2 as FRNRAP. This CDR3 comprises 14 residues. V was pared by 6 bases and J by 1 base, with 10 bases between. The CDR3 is CASGSVRSYNEQFF. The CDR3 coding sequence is TGTGCTAGTGGCAGCGTGAGGTCCTACAATGAGCAGTTCTTC.

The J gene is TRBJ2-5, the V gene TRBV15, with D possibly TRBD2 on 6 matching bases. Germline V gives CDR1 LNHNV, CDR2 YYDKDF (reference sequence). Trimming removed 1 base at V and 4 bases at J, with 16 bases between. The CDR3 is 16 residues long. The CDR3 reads CATSRGGLTEGETQYF. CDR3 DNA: TGTGCCACCAGCAGAGGAGGTCTGACGGAGGGAGAGACCCAGTACTTC.

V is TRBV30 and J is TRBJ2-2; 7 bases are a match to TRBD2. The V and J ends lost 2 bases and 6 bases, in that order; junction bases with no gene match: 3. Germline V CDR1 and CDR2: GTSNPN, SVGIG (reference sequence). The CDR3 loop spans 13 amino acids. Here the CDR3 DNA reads TGTGCCTGGAGTCCTCTAGCGGCCGGGGAGCTGTTTTTT. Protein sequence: CAWSPLAAGELFF.

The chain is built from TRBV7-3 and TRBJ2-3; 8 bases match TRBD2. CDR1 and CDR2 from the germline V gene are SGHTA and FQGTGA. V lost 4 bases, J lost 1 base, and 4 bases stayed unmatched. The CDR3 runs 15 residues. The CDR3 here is CASSSLGGGTDTQYF. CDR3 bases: TGTGCCAGCAGCTCCCTCGGGGGGGGCACAGATACGCAGTATTTT.

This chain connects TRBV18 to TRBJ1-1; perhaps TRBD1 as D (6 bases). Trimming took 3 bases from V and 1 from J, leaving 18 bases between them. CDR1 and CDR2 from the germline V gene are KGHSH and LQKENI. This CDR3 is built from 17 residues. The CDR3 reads CASSPREGQSGNTEAFF. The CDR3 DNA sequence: TGTGCCAGCTCACCTAGAGAAGGACAGTCGGGGAACACTGAAGCTTTCTTT.

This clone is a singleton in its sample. As DNA, the CDR3 is TGTGCCAGCAGTTTGGCTAGCGGGAGAAATAATGAGCAGTTCTTC. Translated: CASSLASGRNNEQFF. The chain has TRBV28 and TRBJ2-1; 10 nucleotides line up with TRBD2. This CDR3 comprises 15 residues. Germline values: CDR1 MDHEN, CDR2 SYDVKM. Germline trimming cut 3 bases from V and 7 bases from J; bases unmatched to any gene: 6.

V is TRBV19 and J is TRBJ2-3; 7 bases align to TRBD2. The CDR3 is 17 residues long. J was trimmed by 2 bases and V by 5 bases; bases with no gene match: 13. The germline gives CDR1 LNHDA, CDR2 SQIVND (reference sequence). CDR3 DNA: TGTGCCAGTAGTGGGATCACGGGGGGAGGGCCCACAGATACGCAGTATTTT. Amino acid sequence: CASSGITGGGPTDTQYF.

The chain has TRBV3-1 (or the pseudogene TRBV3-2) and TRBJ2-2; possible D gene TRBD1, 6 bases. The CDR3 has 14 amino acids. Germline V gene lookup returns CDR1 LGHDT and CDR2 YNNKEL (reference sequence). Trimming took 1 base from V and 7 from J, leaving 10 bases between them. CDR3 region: CASSQAGDGGELFF. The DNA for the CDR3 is TGTGCCAGCAGCCAAGCAGGGGACGGCGGGGAGCTGTTTTTT.

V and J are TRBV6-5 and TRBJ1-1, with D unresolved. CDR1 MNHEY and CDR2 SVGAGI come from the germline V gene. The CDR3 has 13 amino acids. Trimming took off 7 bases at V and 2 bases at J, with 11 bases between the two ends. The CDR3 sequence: CASIKTLNTEAFF. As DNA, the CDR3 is TGTGCCAGCATCAAGACACTTAACACTGAAGCTTTCTTT.

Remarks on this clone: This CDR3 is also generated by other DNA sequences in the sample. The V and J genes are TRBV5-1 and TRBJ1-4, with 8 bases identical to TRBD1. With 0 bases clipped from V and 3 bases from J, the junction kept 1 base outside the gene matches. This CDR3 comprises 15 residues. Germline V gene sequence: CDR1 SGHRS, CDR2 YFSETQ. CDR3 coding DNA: TGCGCCAGCAGCTTGGGACAGGGGCCTAATGAAAAACTGTTTTTT. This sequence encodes CASSLGQGPNEKLFF.

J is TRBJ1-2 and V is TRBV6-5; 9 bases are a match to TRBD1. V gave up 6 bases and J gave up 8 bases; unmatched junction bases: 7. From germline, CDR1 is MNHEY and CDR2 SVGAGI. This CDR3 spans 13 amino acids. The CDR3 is CASRLTGGKGYTF. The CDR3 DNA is TGTGCCAGCAGACTGACAGGGGGGAAGGGCTACACCTTC.

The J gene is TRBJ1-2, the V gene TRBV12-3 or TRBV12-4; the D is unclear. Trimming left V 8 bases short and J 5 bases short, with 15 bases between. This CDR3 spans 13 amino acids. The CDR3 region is CASGLPSEYGYTF. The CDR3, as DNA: TGTGCCAGCGGGCTTCCTTCGGAATATGGCTACACCTTC.

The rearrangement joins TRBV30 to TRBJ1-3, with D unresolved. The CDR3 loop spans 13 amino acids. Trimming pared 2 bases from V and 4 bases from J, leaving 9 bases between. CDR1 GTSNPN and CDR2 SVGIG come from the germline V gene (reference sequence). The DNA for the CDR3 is TGTGCCTGGAGTCCTAACAGCGGAAACACCATATATTTT. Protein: CAWSPNSGNTIYF.

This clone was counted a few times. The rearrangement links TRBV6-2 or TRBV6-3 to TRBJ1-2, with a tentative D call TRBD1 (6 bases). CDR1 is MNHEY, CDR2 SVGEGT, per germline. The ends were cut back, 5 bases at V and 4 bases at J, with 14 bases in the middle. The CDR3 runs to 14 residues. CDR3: CASSPDRFSYGYTF. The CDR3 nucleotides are TGTGCCAGCAGTCCGGACAGATTCTCCTATGGCTACACCTTC.

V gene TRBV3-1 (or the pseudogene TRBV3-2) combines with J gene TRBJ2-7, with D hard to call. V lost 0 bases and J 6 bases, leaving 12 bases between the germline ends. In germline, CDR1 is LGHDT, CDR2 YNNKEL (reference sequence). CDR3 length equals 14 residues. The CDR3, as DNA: TGTGCCAGCAGCCAAGACGGAAATCCGGGCGAGCAGTACTTC. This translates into CASSQDGNPGEQYF.

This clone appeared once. The DNA of the CDR3 is TGCAGCAAGACAGTTCAAGAGACCCAGTACTTC. This encodes CSKTVQETQYF. V usage is TRBV29-1 and J usage is TRBJ2-5; D is possibly TRBD1 (5 bases). The CDR3 length is 11 residues. Germline CDR1 reads SQVTM; CDR2 reads ANQGSEA. V shed 8 bases and J shed 2 bases, with 9 bases lying between them. The variable domain in full, with the rest retrieved from reference TRBV29-1 and TRBJ2-5, is SAVISQKPSRDICQRGTSLTIQCQVDSQVTMMFWYRQQPGQSLTLIATANQGSEATYESGFVIDKFPISRPNLTFSTLTVSNMSPEDSSIYLCSKTVQETQYFGPGTRLLVL.

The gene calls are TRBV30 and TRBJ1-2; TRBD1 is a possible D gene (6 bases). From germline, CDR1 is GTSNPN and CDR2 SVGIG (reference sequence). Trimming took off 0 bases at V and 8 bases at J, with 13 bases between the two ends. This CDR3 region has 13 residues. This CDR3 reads CAWSVQGLGGYTF. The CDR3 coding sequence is TGTGCCTGGAGTGTCCAGGGGCTCGGCGGCTACACCTTC.

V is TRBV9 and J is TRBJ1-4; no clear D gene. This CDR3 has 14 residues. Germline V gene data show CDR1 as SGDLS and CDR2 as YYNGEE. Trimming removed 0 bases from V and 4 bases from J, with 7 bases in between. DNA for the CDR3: TGTGCCAGCAGCGTAGACAGCATTAATGAAAAACTGTTTTTT. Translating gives CASSVDSINEKLFF.

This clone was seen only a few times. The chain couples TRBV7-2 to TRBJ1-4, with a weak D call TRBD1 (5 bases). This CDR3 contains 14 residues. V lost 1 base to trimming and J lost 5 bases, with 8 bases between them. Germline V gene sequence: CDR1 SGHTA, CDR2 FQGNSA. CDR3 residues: CASSLVGQNEKLFF. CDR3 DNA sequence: TGTGCCAGCAGCTTAGTGGGGCAGAATGAAAAACTGTTTTTT.

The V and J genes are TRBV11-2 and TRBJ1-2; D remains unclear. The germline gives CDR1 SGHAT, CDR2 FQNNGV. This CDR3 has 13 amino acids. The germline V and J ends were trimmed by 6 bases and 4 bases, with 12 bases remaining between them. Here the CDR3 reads CASSRIGVYGYTF. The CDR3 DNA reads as TGTGCCAGCAGTCGGATAGGAGTCTATGGCTACACCTTC.

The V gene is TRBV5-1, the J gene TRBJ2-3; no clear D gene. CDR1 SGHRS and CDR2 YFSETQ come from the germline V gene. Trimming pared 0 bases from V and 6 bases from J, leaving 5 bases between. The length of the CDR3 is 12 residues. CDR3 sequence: CASSLASDTQYF. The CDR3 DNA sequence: TGCGCCAGCAGCTTGGCCAGTGATACGCAGTATTTT. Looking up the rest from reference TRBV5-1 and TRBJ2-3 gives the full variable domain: KAGVTQTPRYLIKTRGQQVTLSCSPISGHRSVSWYQQTPGQGLQFLFEYFSETQRNKGNFPGRFSGRQFSNSRSEMNVSTLELGDSALYLCASSLASDTQYFGPGTRLTVL.

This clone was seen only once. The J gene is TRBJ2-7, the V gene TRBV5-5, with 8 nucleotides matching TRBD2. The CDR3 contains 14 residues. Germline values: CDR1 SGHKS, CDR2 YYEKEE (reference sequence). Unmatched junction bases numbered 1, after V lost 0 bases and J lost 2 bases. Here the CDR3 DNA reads TGTGCCAGCAGCTTGGAAGCGGGGGCCTACGAGCAGTACTTC. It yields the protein CASSLEAGAYEQYF.

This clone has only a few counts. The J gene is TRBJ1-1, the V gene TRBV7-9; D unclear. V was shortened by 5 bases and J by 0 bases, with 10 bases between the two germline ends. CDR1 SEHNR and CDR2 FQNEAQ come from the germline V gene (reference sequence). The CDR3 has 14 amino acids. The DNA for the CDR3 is TGTGCCAGCAGCCCTCAGGCCTTGAACACTGAAGCTTTCTTT. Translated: CASSPQALNTEAFF. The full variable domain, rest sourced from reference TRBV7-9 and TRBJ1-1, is DTGVSQNPRHKITKRGQNVTFRCDPISEHNRLYWYRQTLGQGPEFLTYFQNEAQLEKSRLLSDRFSAERPKGSFSTLEIQRTEQGDSAMYLCASSPQALNTEAFFGQGTRLTVV.

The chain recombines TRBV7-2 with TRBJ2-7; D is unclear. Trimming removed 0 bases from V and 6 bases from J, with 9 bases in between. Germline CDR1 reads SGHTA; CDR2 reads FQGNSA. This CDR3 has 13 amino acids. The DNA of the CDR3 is TGTGCCAGCAGCTTAGCCCTCGCTAGCGAGCAGTACTTC. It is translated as CASSLALASEQYF.

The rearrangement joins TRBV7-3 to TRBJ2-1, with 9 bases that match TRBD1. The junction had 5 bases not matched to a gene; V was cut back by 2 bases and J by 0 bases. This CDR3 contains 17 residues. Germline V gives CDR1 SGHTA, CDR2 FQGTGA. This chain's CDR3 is CASSLGGTGSSYNEQFF. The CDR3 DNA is TGTGCCAGCAGCTTAGGGGGGACAGGGAGCTCCTACAATGAGCAGTTCTTC.